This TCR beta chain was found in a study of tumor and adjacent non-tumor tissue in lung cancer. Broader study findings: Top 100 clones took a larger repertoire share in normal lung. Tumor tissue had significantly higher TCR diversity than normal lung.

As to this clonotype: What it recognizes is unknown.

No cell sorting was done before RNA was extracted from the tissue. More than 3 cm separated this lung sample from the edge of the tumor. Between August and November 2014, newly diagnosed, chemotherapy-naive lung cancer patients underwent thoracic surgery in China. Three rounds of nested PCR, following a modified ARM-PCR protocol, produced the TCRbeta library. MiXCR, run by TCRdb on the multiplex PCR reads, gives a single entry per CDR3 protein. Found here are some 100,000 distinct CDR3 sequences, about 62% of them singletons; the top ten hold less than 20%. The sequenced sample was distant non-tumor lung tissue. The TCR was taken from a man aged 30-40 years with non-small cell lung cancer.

CDR3 sequence (DNA): TGTGCCAGCAGTTATGGGACCGGTTACACCTTC. Amino acid sequence: CASSYGTGYTF. V gene TRBV12-3 or TRBV12-4 combines with J gene TRBJ1-2; possible D gene TRBD1, 5 bases. The V end was cut by 4 bases, the J end by 11 bases, with 11 bases between. CDR3 length: 11 amino acids.